Below, 21 T cell receptor beta chains from the same sample are listed, as sequenced in a study of T cells in Graves' hyperthyroidism and ophthalmopathy. Amplified TCR beta CDR3 regions derived from RNA transcripts. The study used the HTBI primer set for a first-round RT-PCR of the TCR CDR3. TCRdb independently ran MiXCR on the multiplex PCR reads; one entry per CDR3 protein. The sample holds over 300,000 distinct CDR3 sequences, roughly 14% seen once. Sequencing was performed on blood. All receptors derive from a woman aged 60-75 years with Graves' hyperthyroidism.

The chain couples TRBV6-7 to TRBJ2-2; TRBD2 matches at 9 bases. TRBV6-7 is given ORF status, its function remaining uncertain. This CDR3 spans 18 amino acids. V was clipped by 2 bases and J by 4 bases; unmatched bases: 11. CDR3 DNA sequence: TGTGCCAGCAGTTACACAAAAAAAAATAGCGGGAGCACCGGGGAGCTGTTTTTT. Amino acids: CASSYTKKNSGSTGELFF.

This clonotype was detected a few times. The chain uses TRBV7-9 and TRBJ1-1; no reliable D call. V shed 4 bases and J shed 4 bases, with 16 bases lying between them. The CDR3 is made up of 15 amino acids. Germline CDR1 is SEHNR and CDR2 is FQNEAQ (reference sequence). The CDR3 region has the DNA TGTGCCAGCAGCTCGCGGACCGTCGGGAGCACTGAAGCTTTCTTT. Translated, it gives CASSSRTVGSTEAFF.

This clonotype has ten or more counts. J is TRBJ2-5 and V is TRBV12-3 or TRBV12-4; D gene unclear. The germline V and J ends were trimmed by 6 bases and 1 base, with 12 bases remaining between them. This CDR3 comprises 14 residues. CDR3: CASSPVGLQETQYF. The CDR3 coding sequence is TGTGCCAGCAGCCCAGTGGGCCTCCAAGAGACCCAGTACTTC.

Many counts were recorded for this clonotype. V usage is TRBV7-9 and J usage is TRBJ2-1; 9 bases are a match to TRBD2. Germline V lookup: CDR1 SEHNR, CDR2 FQNEAQ (reference sequence). The CDR3 is made up of 20 amino acids. V dropped 5 bases and J dropped 2; count of bases not matched to a gene: 19. CDR3 DNA sequence: TGTGCCAGCAGCCCAGCCCCAGGTTGGCGGGAGGGCCGCACCTACAATGAGCAGTTCTTC. As protein: CASSPAPGWREGRTYNEQFF.

This clonotype came up many times. The rearrangement links TRBV28 to TRBJ2-5; TRBD2 aligns across 9 bases. CDR3 length: 15 amino acids. V shed 7 bases and J 1 base; nucleotides not matched to a gene: 7. Germline CDR1 reads MDHEN; CDR2 reads SYDVKM. The CDR3 loop is CASTDPGLAQETQYF. For the CDR3, the DNA is TGTGCCAGCACCGACCCGGGACTAGCCCAAGAGACCCAGTACTTC. Complete variable domain (other parts from reference TRBV28 and TRBJ2-5): DVKVTQSSRYLVKRTGEKVFLECVQDMDHENMFWYRQDPGLGLRLIYFSYDVKMKEKGDIPEGYSVSREKKERFSLILESASTNQTSMYLCASTDPGLAQETQYFGPGTRLLVL.

This clonotype was seen ten or more times. The chain carries TRBV27 and TRBJ1-1; no definite D call. The germline V gene encodes CDR1 MNHEY and CDR2 SMNVEV (reference sequence). V lost 6 bases, J lost 8 bases, and 19 bases lay in between. The CDR3 has 14 amino acids. The CDR3 region has the DNA TGTGCCAGCAGCTCAATACCGAAGCCCTGGGAAGCTTTCTTT. It translates to CASSSIPKPWEAFF.

This clonotype showed up just a few times. The CDR3 DNA reads TGTGCCAGCAGGAGACCAACGACAGAGGCCTACAATGAGCAGTTCTTC. Amino acid sequence: CASRRPTTEAYNEQFF. V and J are TRBV6-1 and TRBJ2-1, with a tentative D call TRBD1 (5 bases). The CDR3 has 16 residues. The ends were cut back, 6 bases at V and 2 bases at J, with 17 bases in the middle. Germline loops: CDR1 MNHNS, CDR2 SASEGT.

This clonotype was seen at least ten times. The chain joins TRBV2 to TRBJ1-5, with a possible D match to TRBD1 (5 bases). CDR3 length: 13 residues. The V gene lost 8 bases and the J gene lost 12 bases, with 20 bases spanning the gap. Germline V gives CDR1 SNHLY, CDR2 FYNNEI. The CDR3 here is CASGEREGSRQHF. The CDR3 DNA sequence: TGTGCCAGCGGGGAGCGGGAGGGGTCGCGCCAGCATTTT.

This clonotype was found many times. J is TRBJ2-1 and V is TRBV20-1; TRBD2 matches 11 bases. The CDR3 is 14 amino acids. Germline V CDR1 and CDR2: DFQATT, SNEGSKA (reference sequence). Germline trimming cut 3 bases from V and 4 bases from J; bases unmatched to any gene: 2. The CDR3 sequence is CSASWTSGYNEQFF. The CDR3 DNA follows: TGCAGTGCTAGTTGGACTAGCGGGTACAATGAGCAGTTCTTC.

About this clonotype: A much larger clone differs by one base, so this may be a read error. CDR3 residues: CASSYRDSPGGGYTF. CDR3 sequence (DNA): TGTGCCAGCAGCTACAGGGATAGCCCCGGGGGTGGCTACACCTTC. This chain uses TRBV11-2 with TRBJ1-2; possibly TRBD1 for D (6 bases). In germline, CDR1 is SGHAT, CDR2 FQNNGV. Trimming pared 4 bases from V and 7 bases from J, leaving 19 bases between. CDR3 length: 15 residues.

The genes are TRBV7-2 and TRBJ2-1; D is possibly TRBD1 (6 bases). The DNA end is a closer match to TRBJ2-7, so the J assignment may be wrong. Looked up from germline, CDR1 is SGHTA and CDR2 is FQGNSA. This CDR3 has 13 amino acids. Here the CDR3 reads CASSLVWDNEQYF. The CDR3 DNA reads as TGTGCCAGCAGCTTAGTGTGGGACAATGAGCAGTACTTC.

This chain joins TRBV27 and TRBJ1-4; TRBD1 matches at 8 bases. V was clipped by 6 bases and J by 3 bases; unmatched bases: 15. Germline V gene lookup returns CDR1 MNHEY and CDR2 SMNVEV (reference sequence). The CDR3 is 18 amino acids. In DNA, the CDR3 is TGTGCCAGCAGCCCGACACAGGGGGGAGGACCAGCTAATGAAAAACTGTTTTTT. Translated, it gives CASSPTQGGGPANEKLFF. The full variable domain, rest sourced from reference TRBV27 and TRBJ1-4, is EAQVTQNPRYLITVTGKKLTVTCSQNMNHEYMSWYRQDPGLGLRQIYYSMNVEVTDKGDVPEGYKVSRKEKRNFPLILESPSPNQTSLYFCASSPTQGGGPANEKLFFGSGTQLSVL.

Here the CDR3 DNA reads TGTGCCAGCAGCCCTTGGCAGAGTAGAAGCTATGGCTACACCTTC. It encodes CASSPWQSRSYGYTF. The chain joins TRBV12-3 or TRBV12-4 to TRBJ1-2; no definite D call. The V end lost 6 bases, the J end lost 4 bases, and 18 bases lay between the germline ends. This CDR3 region has 15 residues.

This clonotype was picked up many times. The chain combines TRBV5-1 with TRBJ2-3; TRBD2 agrees at 7 bases. The CDR3 is 18 residues long. Germline V lookup: CDR1 SGHRS, CDR2 YFSETQ. Unmatched junction bases numbered 14, after V lost 4 bases and J lost 0 bases. CDR3 sequence: CASSGRSSGRHSTDTQYF. DNA of the CDR3: TGCGCCAGCAGCGGACGGTCTTCCGGGAGGCATAGCACAGATACGCAGTATTTT. Full variable domain (outside the CDR3, taken from reference TRBV5-1 and TRBJ2-3): KAGVTQTPRYLIKTRGQQVTLSCSPISGHRSVSWYQQTPGQGLQFLFEYFSETQRNKGNFPGRFSGRQFSNSRSEMNVSTLELGDSALYLCASSGRSSGRHSTDTQYFGPGTRLTVL.

The sample holds many counts of this clonotype. The chain employs TRBV28 and TRBJ2-1, with 8 bases fitting TRBD2. The CDR3 has 14 amino acids. CDR1 and CDR2 (germline): MDHEN, SYDVKM. Trimming at V came to 5 bases and at J to 8 bases, leaving 8 bases not matched to a gene. CDR3: CASSPMREADEQFF. In DNA, the CDR3 is TGTGCCAGCAGTCCTATGCGGGAGGCCGATGAGCAGTTCTTC.

This clonotype came up many times. This sequence joins TRBV12-5 and TRBJ2-6, with D possibly matching TRBD1 (6 bases). Germline CDR1 reads LGHNT; CDR2 reads FRNRAP. Trimming took 1 base from V and 2 from J, leaving 15 bases between them. This CDR3 contains 18 residues. For the CDR3, the DNA is TGTGCTAGTGGTTTGGCCAGGGGCGGCTGGGCTGGGGCCAACGTCCTGACTTTC. Its protein product is CASGLARGGWAGANVLTF.

This clonotype was detected many times. The rearrangement uses TRBV28 and TRBJ2-7, with D possibly matching TRBD2 (5 bases). Germline CDR1 and CDR2: MDHEN and SYDVKM. The CDR3 runs 14 residues. V lost 7 bases and J lost 0, with 13 bases in between. This chain's CDR3 is CASMESGSSYEQYF. CDR3 nucleotides: TGTGCCAGCATGGAGAGCGGCAGCTCCTACGAGCAGTACTTC.

The table lists this clonotype with many counts. The V call is TRBV3-1, the J call TRBJ2-5; TRBD1 matches at 7 bases. The CDR3 totals 15 residues. V lost 0 bases and J lost 12; bases outside the gene matches: 13. Germline V lookup: CDR1 LGHDT, CDR2 YNNKEL (reference sequence). CDR3 region: CASSQDLKGRGFKYF. CDR3 nucleotide sequence: TGTGCCAGCAGCCAAGATCTTAAAGGCAGGGGGTTCAAGTACTTC.

A word on this clonotype: A single base separates this from a much larger clone, so it may be a read error. V is TRBV20-1 and J is TRBJ2-3; D is ambiguous. V was pared by 4 bases and J by 2 bases, with 13 bases between. CDR3 length: 14 amino acids. The germline V gene has CDR1 DFQATT and CDR2 SNEGSKA (reference sequence). CDR3 in DNA: TGCAGTGCTAAAGATTCTGAGGTCACAGATACGCAGTATTTT. Translated: CSAKDSEVTDTQYF.

This clonotype came up many times. The chain employs TRBV6-6 and TRBJ1-5, with a weak D call TRBD1 (6 bases). Trimming stripped 0 bases from V and 8 bases from J, with 14 bases between. Per germline, CDR1 MNHNY and CDR2 SVGAGI (reference sequence). The CDR3 length is 15 residues. DNA of the CDR3: TGTGCCAGCAGTTACTCGAAGGGGACAATAAAGCCCCAGCATTTT. This encodes CASSYSKGTIKPQHF.

The chain is built from TRBV4-1 and TRBJ2-7, with a tentative D call TRBD2 (6 bases). The CDR3 is 17 amino acids. V lost 0 bases and J lost 0, with 15 bases in between. Germline-derived CDR1 and CDR2 are MGHRA and YSYEKL. The DNA for the CDR3 is TGCGCCAGCAGCCAAGATCGGGCGGGGAGGAGCTCCTACGAGCAGTACTTC. Protein: CASSQDRAGRSSYEQYF.